These T cell receptor beta chains were read from a single sample in a study of cytomegalovirus exposure and HLA in healthy donors. Only in-frame clones appear in the TCRdb table, and some are missing; sequencing was by immunoSEQ multiplex PCR. This sample contains roughly 77,000 clones. Sequencing was done on a sample of PBMCs. These receptors were obtained from a female donor in good health and CMV-seropositive. The CDR3 runs from the conserved cysteine through the conserved F or W. D genes are given only for firm matches.

NA | TRBJ2-2 | TRBV18 | CASSPSFGGSSNTGELFF | TGTGCCAGCTCACCATCATTCGGCGGGTCCTCGAACACCGGGGAGCTGTTTTTT
NA | TRBJ1-4 | TRBV7-9 | CASSLGTRNEKLFF | TGTGCCAGCAGCTTAGGGACAAGGAATGAAAAACTGTTTTTT
NA | TRBJ2-3 | TRBV4-1 | CASSARQGTDTQYF | TGCGCCAGCAGCGCCAGACAGGGCACAGATACGCAGTATTTT
NA | TRBJ2-1 | TRBV20-1 | CSARHSGEQFF | TGCAGTGCTAGGCACTCAGGGGAGCAGTTCTTC
NA | TRBJ2-3 | TRBV12-5 | CASGLSVEADTQYF | TGTGCTAGTGGCCTTAGCGTCGAGGCAGATACGCAGTATTTT
NA | TRBJ2-1 | TRBV9 | CASSVGTQRGEQFF | TGTGCCAGCAGCGTAGGGACTCAACGAGGTGAGCAGTTCTTC
NA | TRBJ2-7 | TRBV5-1 | CASSQDPGTYEQYF | TGCGCCAGCAGCCAAGACCCAGGAACCTACGAGCAGTACTTC
NA | TRBJ2-1 | TRBV7-9 | CASSLAAGPSDNEQFF | TGTGCCAGCAGCTTAGCGGCGGGCCCTTCCGACAATGAGCAGTTCTTC
TRBD1 | TRBJ1-6 | TRBV11-3 | CASSLDRGRGSPLHF | TGTGCCAGCAGCTTGGACAGGGGAAGAGGGTCACCCCTCCACTTT
TRBD1 | TRBJ2-4 | TRBV5-1 | CASSPDGQGIQYF | TGCGCCAGCAGCCCGGATGGACAGGGCATTCAGTACTTC
NA | TRBJ2-7 | TRBV2 | CASSERVWSPAYEQYF | TGTGCCAGCAGTGAACGGGTTTGGTCTCCCGCCTACGAGCAGTACTTC
NA | TRBJ2-7 | TRBV6-6 | CASRLGGPGGEQYF | TGTGCCAGCAGGCTTGGGGGGCCGGGGGGAGAGCAGTACTTC
TRBD2 | TRBJ2-7 | TRBV19 | CASSPQRGGREEQYF | TGTGCCAGTAGTCCTCAGCGGGGGGGCCGGGAGGAGCAGTACTTC
NA | TRBJ1-1 | TRBV7-9 | CASSLTNNEAFF | TGTGCCAGCAGCCTGACAAATAATGAAGCTTTCTTT
NA | TRBJ2-6 | TRBV7-2 | CASSARGQISGANVLTF | TGTGCCAGCAGCGCCCGCGGACAGATCTCTGGGGCCAACGTCCTGACTTTC
TRBD2 | TRBJ2-7 | TRBV27 | CASSGRTSGAGEQYF | TGTGCCAGCAGTGGTCGGACTAGCGGGGCTGGCGAGCAGTACTTC
TRBD1 | TRBJ1-2 | TRBV28 | CASRDKGQGAYYGYTF | TGTGCCAGCAGAGACAAAGGACAGGGGGCGTACTATGGCTACACCTTC
NA | TRBJ2-7 | TRBV6-5 | CASSTDPTRYEQYF | TGTGCCAGCAGTACGGACCCGACTAGATACGAGCAGTACTTC
NA | TRBJ2-3 | TRBV18 | CASSPEVYSTDTQYF | TGTGCCAGCTCACCAGAGGTCTATAGCACAGATACGCAGTATTTT
TRBD2 | TRBJ2-7 | TRBV7-2 | CASSLVVAGRAGSNYEQYF | TGTGCCAGCAGCTTAGTAGTTGCTGGGAGGGCTGGTTCAAACTACGAGCAGTACTTC
NA | TRBJ1-6 | TRBV6-5 | CASSRQGGDSPLHF | TGTGCCAGCAGTCGCCAGGGAGGTGATTCACCCCTCCACTTT
TRBD2 | TRBJ2-4 | TRBV27 | CASGTSGIGKAKNIQYF | TGTGCCAGCGGGACTAGCGGGATAGGTAAAGCCAAAAACATTCAGTACTTC
TRBD2 | TRBJ2-3 | TRBV7-9 | CASSQLVSSGGSTDTQYF | TGTGCCAGCAGCCAGCTGGTCTCTAGCGGAGGGAGCACAGATACGCAGTATTTT
TRBD2 | TRBJ2-7 | TRBV18 | CASSLAGGEEQYF | TGTGCCAGCTCACTAGCGGGAGGTGAGGAGCAGTACTTC
TRBD1 | TRBJ2-5 | TRBV19 | CASSRHRGSGETQYF | TGTGCCAGTAGTAGACACAGGGGTTCGGGAGAGACCCAGTACTTC
TRBD1 | TRBJ1-1 | TRBV7-6 | CASSRAGGRTEAFF | TGTGCCAGCAGCCGCGCAGGGGGCCGGACTGAAGCTTTCTTT
NA | TRBJ1-1 | TRBV4-1 | CASSQGPQGRLGTEAFF | TGCGCCAGCAGCCAAGGCCCTCAGGGGCGGTTAGGCACTGAAGCTTTCTTT
TRBD1 | TRBJ2-7 | TRBV28 | CASRNRGYSYEQYF | TGTGCCAGCAGAAACAGGGGGTACTCCTACGAGCAGTACTTC
NA | TRBJ1-1 | TRBV6-6 | CASSILGTEAFF | TGTGCCAGCAGCATTCTCGGGACTGAAGCTTTCTTT
NA | TRBJ2-1 | TRBV18 | CASSLLDYNEQFF | TGTGCCAGCTCACTCCTAGATTACAATGAGCAGTTCTTC
NA | TRBJ1-1 | TRBV7-2 | CASSIEGWNTEAFF | TGTGCCAGCAGCATAGAGGGGTGGAACACTGAAGCTTTCTTT
NA | TRBJ1-6 | TRBV7-2 | CASSETGVPLHF | TGTGCCAGCAGCGAGACTGGTGTGCCCCTCCACTTT
NA | TRBJ2-5 | TRBV18 | CASSPVAAPETQYF | TGTGCCAGCTCACCAGTGGCGGCTCCAGAGACCCAGTACTTC
NA | TRBJ2-3 | TRBV6-5 | CASSLGRGGDTQYF | TGTGCCAGCAGTTTAGGTAGAGGAGGGGATACGCAGTATTTT
TRBD1 | TRBJ2-2 | TRBV5-1 | CASSLEGRGRINTGELFF | TGCGCCAGCAGCTTGGAGGGCAGGGGGCGTATAAACACCGGGGAGCTGTTTTTT
NA | TRBJ2-3 | TRBV18 | CASTRDITITDTQYF | TGTGCCAGCACACGGGACATTACGATCACAGATACGCAGTATTTT
NA | TRBJ1-6 | TRBV5-4 | CASSLQGSDNSPLHF | TGTGCCAGCAGCTTACAGGGTTCGGATAATTCACCCCTCCACTTT
TRBD1 | TRBJ1-6 | TRBV18 | CASSRDRENSPLHF | TGTGCCAGCTCACGGGACAGGGAGAATTCACCCCTCCACTTT
NA | TRBJ1-1 | TRBV5-1 | CASSYQGGTEAFF | TGCGCCAGCAGCTACCAGGGTGGCACTGAAGCTTTCTTT
NA | TRBJ2-7 | TRBV6-5 | CASSYSGYLAYEQYF | TGTGCCAGCAGTTACTCGGGCTATCTGGCCTACGAGCAGTACTTC
TRBD1 | TRBJ2-7 | TRBV10-1 | CASSERTGKGYEQYF | TGCGCCAGCAGTGAGAGGACAGGGAAAGGCTACGAGCAGTACTTC
TRBD1 | TRBJ1-5 | TRBV6-6 | CASTADRGRNLPPQHF | TGTGCCAGCACCGCGGACAGGGGGCGAAACTTGCCGCCCCAGCATTTT
TRBD2 | TRBJ2-2 | TRBV7-2 | CASTRTSAITGELFF | TGTGCCAGCACCCGGACTAGCGCAATCACCGGGGAGCTGTTTTTT
TRBD1 | TRBJ1-5 | TRBV28 | CASGSGGYQPQHF | TGTGCCAGCGGGTCAGGGGGCTACCAGCCCCAGCATTTT
TRBD1 | TRBJ2-5 | TRBV29-1 | CSGTGGETQYF | TGCAGCGGGACAGGGGGGGAGACCCAGTACTTC
TRBD1 | TRBJ1-2 | TRBV6-6 | CASRTGGASGYGYTF | TGTGCCAGCAGAACAGGGGGCGCGAGCGGCTATGGCTACACCTTC
NA | TRBJ2-2 | TRBV7-8 | CASSLVTGELFF | TGTGCCAGCAGCTTAGTAACCGGGGAGCTGTTTTTT
NA | TRBJ1-4 | TRBV19 | CASSTVATNEKLFF | TGTGCCAGTAGTACCGTTGCAACTAATGAAAAACTGTTTTTT
NA | TRBJ1-4 | TRBV19 | CASSMPALTGKLFF | TGTGCCAGTAGTATGCCGGCCCTCACGGGAAAACTGTTTTTT
NA | TRBJ2-1 | TRBV2 | CASSEVFGGNEQFF | TGTGCCAGCAGTGAAGTGTTCGGGGGTAATGAGCAGTTCTTC
NA | TRBJ2-7 | TRBV7-9 | CASSLRGGAYEQYF | TGTGCCAGCAGCTTGAGAGGGGGGGCCTACGAGCAGTACTTC
NA | TRBJ2-6 | TRBV11-3 | CASSPRGNRASSGANVLTF | TGTGCCAGCAGCCCAAGAGGGAACAGAGCCAGCTCTGGGGCCAACGTCCTGACTTTC
NA | TRBJ1-1 | TRBV6-5 | CASRRGSLFEAFF | TGTGCCAGCAGAAGAGGGAGCCTTTTTGAAGCTTTCTTT